One sample yielded the 28 T cell receptor beta chains listed below, sequenced in a study of T cell responses to AZD1222 COVID-19 vaccine. Libraries were prepared by immunoSEQ multiplex PCR; TCRdb keeps only in-frame clonotypes and omits some of them. The profile shows roughly 110,000 clones, about 85% of them singletons. Source: peripheral blood, taken 28 days after the second AZD1222 dose. All receptors derive from an adult who received the AZD1222 COVID-19 vaccine.

The chain uses TRBV7-9 and TRBJ2-1; maybe TRBD1 (6 bases). Germline loops: CDR1 SEHNR, CDR2 FQNEAQ (reference sequence). V was pared by 5 bases and J by 8 bases, with 19 bases between. The CDR3 extends over 15 amino acids. CDR3 sequence: CASSPTGSEVHEQFF. CDR3 DNA: TGTGCCAGCAGCCCTACAGGGTCGGAAGTCCATGAGCAGTTCTTC.

This chain connects TRBV6-5 to TRBJ1-2, with D perhaps matching TRBD1 (6 bases). CDR3 length: 15 residues. V lost 4 bases and J 4 bases, leaving 16 bases between the germline ends. The germline CDR1 and CDR2 sequences are MNHEY and SVGAGI. In DNA form, the CDR3 reads TGTGCCAGCAGTTCGCCCGGACAGTCTTCCTATGGCTACACCTTC. Residues: CASSSPGQSSYGYTF.

The chain combines TRBV7-9 with TRBJ1-5; no reliable D call. The CDR3 sequence is 14 residues long. V shed 5 bases and J shed 2 bases, with 10 bases lying between them. The germline CDR1 and CDR2 sequences are SEHNR and FQNEAQ (reference sequence). Here the CDR3 reads CASSSLEGNQPQHF. The CDR3 DNA reads TGTGCCAGCAGCAGCCTAGAAGGCAATCAGCCCCAGCATTTT.

This clone came up a few times. The chain couples TRBV6-5 to TRBJ1-2, with 7 bases fitting TRBD1. The CDR3 length is 15 residues. Looked up from germline, CDR1 is MNHEY and CDR2 is SVGAGI. V trimming: 7 bases; J trimming: 3 bases; junction bases outside the gene matches: 11. The CDR3 DNA reads as TGTGCCAGCAATCCGTTCCAGGGGGTCGACTATGGCTACACCTTC. It encodes CASNPFQGVDYGYTF.

The CDR3 DNA follows: TGTGCCAGCAGTGAAGCCCCCGCCTTAAAGGATACGCAGTATTTT. Protein: CASSEAPALKDTQYF. V is TRBV6-1 and J is TRBJ2-3; no firm D call. The CDR3 loop spans 15 amino acids. Trimming pared 0 bases from V and 6 bases from J, leaving 13 bases between. Germline-derived CDR1 and CDR2 are MNHNS and SASEGT.

The chain uses TRBV14 and TRBJ2-2, with D hard to call. Trimming took 6 bases from V and 6 from J, leaving 14 bases between them. CDR1 and CDR2 from the germline V gene are SGHDN and FVKESK. The CDR3 contains 14 residues. The CDR3 region has the DNA TGTGCCAGCAGTCGCCCAGGTTGGGCCGGGGAGCTGTTTTTT. It yields the protein CASSRPGWAGELFF.

The chain employs TRBV11-2 and TRBJ2-7; TRBD1 aligns across 8 bases. The CDR3 covers 14 residues. Losses at the gene ends were 1 base for V and 5 bases for J; bases not matched to a gene: 4. Germline-derived CDR1 and CDR2 are SGHAT and FQNNGV. CDR3 sequence: CASSLGPDRDEQYF. The CDR3 DNA reads TGTGCCAGCAGCTTAGGCCCGGACAGGGACGAGCAGTACTTC.

The chain links TRBV3-1 (or the pseudogene TRBV3-2) to TRBJ2-7; 12 bases align to TRBD1. The CDR3 loop spans 14 amino acids. CDR1 is LGHDT and CDR2 is YNNKEL in the germline V gene (reference sequence). The V segment lost 6 bases and the J segment 7 bases; nucleotides outside the gene matches: 7. The CDR3 loop is CASRLRDRGLEQYF. The CDR3 nucleotides read TGTGCCAGCAGACTGAGGGACAGGGGGCTTGAGCAGTACTTC.

The chain links TRBV2 to TRBJ1-2; D unresolved. Trimming pared 3 bases from V and 6 bases from J, leaving 11 bases between. Germline CDR1 reads SNHLY; CDR2 reads FYNNEI. The CDR3 has 13 amino acids. CDR3 nucleotide sequence: TGTGCCAGCAGTGATCCCAGCCTCCATGGCTACACCTTC. This gives the protein CASSDPSLHGYTF.

With respect to this clone: This sample also contains other DNA sequences that code for the same CDR3. CDR3 sequence: CASSLGGGGYTF. CDR3 nucleotide sequence: TGTGCCAGCAGCTTAGGGGGGGGTGGCTACACCTTC. The chain couples TRBV7-2 to TRBJ1-2; a weak D match, TRBD1 (5 bases). V dropped 1 base and J dropped 7 bases, with 7 bases sitting between them. The length of the CDR3 is 12 residues. Germline CDR1 is SGHTA and CDR2 is FQGNSA.

This clone was detected a few times. The rearrangement links TRBV27 to TRBJ1-1; 8 bases fit TRBD1. Germline V gene sequence: CDR1 MNHEY, CDR2 SMNVEV (reference sequence). This CDR3 is 16 amino acids long. Trimming at V came to 2 bases and at J to 6 bases, leaving 11 bases not matched to a gene. CDR3 region: CASSLAILDRAAEAFF. The CDR3 region has the DNA TGTGCCAGCAGTTTAGCGATCCTGGACAGGGCCGCTGAAGCTTTCTTT.

This sequence joins TRBV30 and TRBJ2-1; D gene unclear. CDR1 and CDR2 (germline): GTSNPN, SVGIG (reference sequence). The CDR3 loop spans 13 amino acids. V gave up 3 bases and J gave up 2 bases, with 8 bases separating them. CDR3 region: CAWSLGPYNEQFF. CDR3 bases: TGTGCCTGGAGCCTCGGACCCTACAATGAGCAGTTCTTC.

J is TRBJ1-3 and V is TRBV6-5; the match to TRBD1 covers 7 bases. The CDR3 runs 15 residues. The ends lost 5 bases at V and 2 bases at J; junction bases unmatched: 6. Germline V lookup: CDR1 MNHEY, CDR2 SVGAGI. The DNA of the CDR3 is TGTGCCAGCAGTCTCAGACAGGGCCCTGGAAACACCATATATTTT. Its protein is CASSLRQGPGNTIYF.

This clone appeared a few times. The genes are TRBV2 and TRBJ2-2; D gene ambiguous. The CDR3 runs 13 residues. The V end was cut by 4 bases, the J end by 2 bases, with 5 bases between. CDR1 is SNHLY and CDR2 is FYNNEI in the germline V gene. The CDR3 DNA sequence: TGTGCCAGCAGTGGGCTTAACACCGGGGAGCTGTTTTTT. Residues: CASSGLNTGELFF.

J is TRBJ1-2 and V is TRBV7-2, with D maybe TRBD1 (5 bases). V was shortened by 1 base and J by 9 bases, with 18 bases between the two germline ends. Germline V gene lookup returns CDR1 SGHTA and CDR2 FQGNSA. This CDR3 has 15 residues. CDR3 in DNA: TGTGCCAGCAGCTTAGGGGGGGAGCGCCATCGGAGCTACACCTTC. Its translation is CASSLGGERHRSYTF.

The rearrangement joins TRBV4-1 to TRBJ1-4, with no clear D. The V gene's germline CDR1 is MGHRA and CDR2 YSYEKL. Between the trimmed V and J ends, which lost 4 bases and 4 bases, there was a span of 10 bases. The CDR3 covers 14 residues. The CDR3 DNA reads TGCGCCAGCAGCCCCCAGGAGGGTAATGAAAAACTGTTTTTT. This sequence encodes CASSPQEGNEKLFF.

The chain has TRBV9 and TRBJ2-7; D tentatively fits TRBD1 or TRBD2 (6 bases each). The V gene's germline CDR1 is SGDLS and CDR2 YYNGEE. The CDR3 is made up of 14 amino acids. V was shortened by 0 bases and J by 6 bases, with 13 bases between the two germline ends. Written as DNA, the CDR3 is TGTGCCAGCAGCGTAGGTGGGGGGCCCAGCGAGCAGTACTTC. Its protein is CASSVGGGPSEQYF.

The chain links TRBV2 to TRBJ1-5; no firm D call. Germline CDR1 is SNHLY and CDR2 is FYNNEI. V was trimmed by 6 bases and J by 1 base, leaving 7 bases between them. The CDR3 runs to 13 residues. DNA for the CDR3: TGTGCCAGCAGGAGTACCAGCAATCAGCCCCAGCATTTT. It codes for CASRSTSNQPQHF. The complete variable domain, with remaining parts taken from reference TRBV2 and TRBJ1-5, reads EPEVTQTPSHQVTQMGQEVILRCVPISNHLYFYWYRQILGQKVEFLVSFYNNEISEKSEIFDDQFSVERPDGSNFTLKIRSTKLEDSAMYFCASRSTSNQPQHFGDGTRLSIL.

V and J are TRBV6-5 and TRBJ2-2, with D maybe TRBD2 (5 bases). Germline CDR1 and CDR2: MNHEY and SVGAGI. The CDR3 loop spans 15 amino acids. Trimming stripped 6 bases from V and 7 bases from J, with 18 bases between. The CDR3 sequence is CASRGLARHIGELFF. Here the CDR3 DNA reads TGTGCCAGCAGAGGGCTAGCTCGTCATATCGGGGAGCTGTTTTTT.

The chain carries TRBV29-1 and TRBJ1-1, with a weak D call TRBD1 (5 bases). The CDR3 sequence is 10 residues long. Trimming took off 6 bases at V and 11 bases at J, with 13 bases between the two ends. The germline V gene encodes CDR1 SQVTM and CDR2 ANQGSEA. CDR3 protein: CSVLSGAAFF. DNA of the CDR3: TGCAGCGTATTGAGCGGGGCCGCTTTCTTT.

This sequence joins TRBV18 and TRBJ1-1; the D gene is possibly TRBD1 (6 bases). V was shortened by 4 bases and J by 5 bases, with 14 bases between the two germline ends. In germline, CDR1 is KGHSH, CDR2 LQKENI. The CDR3 sequence is 14 residues long. The CDR3 here is CASSRRDTGTEAFF. Written as DNA, the CDR3 is TGTGCCAGCTCACGGCGGGACACGGGGACTGAAGCTTTCTTT. Using reference TRBV18 and TRBJ1-1 for the parts outside the CDR3, the full variable domain is NAGVMQNPRHLVRRRGQEARLRCSPMKGHSHVYWYRQLPEEGLKFMVYLQKENIIDESGMPKERFSAEFPKEGPSILRIQQVVRGDSAAYFCASSRRDTGTEAFFGQGTRLTVV.

The J gene is TRBJ1-5, the V gene TRBV7-6, with D unclear. This CDR3 spans 13 amino acids. Germline CDR1 is SGHVS and CDR2 is FNYEAQ. Trimming pared 4 bases from V and 1 base from J, leaving 5 bases between. The CDR3, as DNA: TGTGCCAGCAGCTCGGACAGCAATCAGCCCCAGCATTTT. This gives the protein CASSSDSNQPQHF. The variable domain in full, completed from reference TRBV7-6 and TRBJ1-5, reads GAGVSQSPRYKVTKRGQDVALRCDPISGHVSLYWYRQALGQGPEFLTYFNYEAQQDKSGLPNDRFSAERPEGSISTLTIQRTEQRDSAMYRCASSSDSNQPQHFGDGTRLSIL.

This clone was seen a few times. The chain employs TRBV4-1 and TRBJ1-5; 11 positions match TRBD1. The length of the CDR3 is 15 residues. With 1 base clipped from V and 5 bases from J, the junction kept 1 base outside the gene matches. Germline CDR1 reads MGHRA; CDR2 reads YSYEKL. CDR3 sequence reads: CASSQGTGGYQPQHF. As DNA, the CDR3 is TGCGCCAGCAGCCAAGGGACAGGGGGCTATCAGCCCCAGCATTTT.

The J gene is TRBJ1-2, the V gene TRBV5-4; D remains unclear. In germline, CDR1 is SGHNT, CDR2 YYREEE (reference sequence). Trimming pared 4 bases from V and 4 bases from J, leaving 11 bases between. The CDR3 spans 13 residues. The CDR3 is CASSGTQPYGYTF. The CDR3 DNA reads as TGTGCCAGCAGCGGAACTCAACCCTATGGCTACACCTTC.

The chain is built from TRBV3-1 (or the pseudogene TRBV3-2) and TRBJ2-7, with D unclear. This CDR3 spans 11 amino acids. Germline V lookup: CDR1 LGHDT, CDR2 YNNKEL (reference sequence). V lost 3 bases and J 7 bases, leaving 7 bases between the germline ends. The CDR3: CASSQGREQYF. As DNA, the CDR3 is TGTGCCAGCAGCCAGGGTAGGGAGCAGTACTTC.

The chain's CDR3 is CATETGGFYGYTF. The CDR3 coding sequence is TGTGCCACCGAGACAGGGGGCTTCTATGGCTACACCTTC. This sequence joins TRBV28 and TRBJ1-2, with TRBD1 matching over 10 bases. V shed 10 bases, J shed 4 bases, and the junction held 6 bases outside the gene matches. The germline V gene has CDR1 MDHEN and CDR2 SYDVKM. The CDR3 contains 13 residues.

This clone came up once. This chain joins TRBV19 and TRBJ2-1; D remains ambiguous. The CDR3 sequence is 15 residues long. Per germline, CDR1 LNHDA and CDR2 SQIVND (reference sequence). The germline V and J ends were trimmed by 5 bases and 0 bases, with 11 bases remaining between them. CDR3 amino acids: CASSPKVPSYNEQFF. CDR3 sequence (DNA): TGTGCCAGTAGTCCCAAGGTCCCCTCCTACAATGAGCAGTTCTTC.

The rearrangement links TRBV4-1 to TRBJ2-5; 7 nucleotides match TRBD1. The CDR3 covers 16 residues. V lost 1 base to trimming and J lost 0 bases; unmatched junction nucleotides: 5. Per the germline V gene, CDR1 is MGHRA and CDR2 is YSYEKL. The CDR3 is CASSQGDRNYQETQYF. In DNA form, the CDR3 reads TGCGCCAGCAGCCAAGGGGACAGAAACTACCAAGAGACCCAGTACTTC.